Following are 5 T cell receptor beta chains from one sample sequenced in a study of control samples from healthy donors and cancer patients. Sequencing used immunoSEQ multiplex PCR; TCRdb keeps in-frame clones, though not all of them. Here the sample spans 90,000 to 100,000 clones, 70% to 80% being singletons. The sequencing input was blood. These receptor sequences come from a woman in her 30s in good health.

This clone occurred a few times. This rearrangement joins TRBV12-5 to TRBJ2-2, with D hard to call. Germline CDR1 LGHNT, CDR2 FRNRAP. This CDR3 comprises 13 residues. V gave up 2 bases and J gave up 5 bases, with 6 bases separating them. The CDR3 loop reads CASGLRQTGELFF. The CDR3 DNA follows: TGTGCTAGTGGTTTGAGACAAACCGGGGAGCTGTTTTTT.

The chain couples TRBV30 to TRBJ1-1; TRBD1 agrees at 9 bases. V gave up 2 bases and J gave up 6 bases; unmatched junction bases: 4. Germline CDR1 reads GTSNPN; CDR2 reads SVGIG (reference sequence). The CDR3 is 13 amino acids. The CDR3 sequence is CAWSHGQGSEAFF. In nucleotides, the CDR3 is TGTGCCTGGAGTCACGGACAGGGGTCTGAAGCTTTCTTT.

The chain uses TRBV29-1 and TRBJ2-4; possible D gene TRBD1, 6 bases. Trimming pared 5 bases from V and 4 bases from J, leaving 12 bases between. CDR3 length equals 13 residues. Germline V CDR1 and CDR2: SQVTM, ANQGSEA. The CDR3 spells CSVLTGPKNIQYF. For the CDR3, the DNA is TGCAGCGTTCTTACAGGGCCAAAAAACATTCAGTACTTC.

V gene TRBV15 combines with J gene TRBJ1-3; D not resolved. Germline CDR1 is LNHNV and CDR2 is YYDKDF (reference sequence). V was shortened by 5 bases and J by 2 bases, with 13 bases between the two germline ends. The CDR3 sequence is 15 residues long. As DNA, the CDR3 is TGTGCCACCAGCGGAAGTCCCAAAGCTGGAAACACCATATATTTT. Amino acid sequence: CATSGSPKAGNTIYF.

The chain combines TRBV1 with TRBJ2-1; the table's D call, TRBD2, was not checked against the DNA. TRBV1 is reported as a pseudogene. CDR3 size: 20 residues. The CDR3 DNA reads as TGCACCAGCAGCCGCAAACTTCCGGGACTAGCGGGGGGGCCTCCGAATGAGCAGTTCTTC. It specifies CTSSRKLPGLAGGPPNEQFF.